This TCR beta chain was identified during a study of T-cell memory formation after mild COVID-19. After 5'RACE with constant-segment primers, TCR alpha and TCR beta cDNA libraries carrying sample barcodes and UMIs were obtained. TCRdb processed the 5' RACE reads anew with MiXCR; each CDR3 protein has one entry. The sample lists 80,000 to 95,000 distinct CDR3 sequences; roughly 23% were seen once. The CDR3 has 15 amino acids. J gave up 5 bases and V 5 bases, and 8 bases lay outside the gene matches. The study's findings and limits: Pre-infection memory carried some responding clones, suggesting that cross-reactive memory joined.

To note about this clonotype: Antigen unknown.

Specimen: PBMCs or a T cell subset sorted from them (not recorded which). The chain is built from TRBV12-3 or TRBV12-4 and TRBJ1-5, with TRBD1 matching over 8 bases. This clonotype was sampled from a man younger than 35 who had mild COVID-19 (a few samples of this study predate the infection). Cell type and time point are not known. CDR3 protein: CASSTYGQGDQPQHF. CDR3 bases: TGTGCCAGCAGTACATACGGACAGGGAGATCAGCCCCAGCATTTT.